Detailed here is one T cell receptor beta chain. There are 17 residues in the CDR3. The germline V gene encodes CDR1 LGHNA and CDR2 YNFKEQ. Trimming stripped 5 bases from V and 0 bases from J, with 17 bases between. These data originate in a study of cytomegalovirus exposure and HLA in healthy donors. Vbeta (60) and Jbeta (13) primers were used in the PCR. Clones were read by immunoSEQ multiplex PCR, and TCRdb kept only the in-frame ones, dropping some. The sample carries 110,000 to 150,000 clones, about four fifths recorded once. The chain recombines TRBV4-2 with TRBJ1-5; TRBD1 might be the D (5 bases). This receptor was taken from a man aged 35 to 55 in good health and CMV-seronegative. The sequencing sample was made of PBMCs. DNA for the CDR3: TGTGCCAGCAGCAAGGGGATCGGGAGATATAGCAATCAGCCCCAGCATTTT. This translates into CASSKGIGRYSNQPQHF.